This T cell receptor beta chain was sequenced for a study of shared T cell receptors in the human thymus. TCRdb's table, derived via immunoSEQ multiplex PCR, lists solely in-frame clones and lacks some. This sample has hundreds of thousands of clones, with roughly 90% found just once. The germline V gene has CDR1 SGHKS and CDR2 YYEKEE (reference sequence). The CDR3 is 17 residues long. V lost 1 base and J lost 1; bases outside the gene matches: 6. These data are also associated with another study on human thymus T cells.

Sequenced material: thymocytes. The clonotype originates from a boy under two years old with a congenital heart defect. This chain uses TRBV5-5 with TRBJ2-7; 12 bases map to TRBD2. CDR3 amino acids: CASSLRGLAGRSYEQYF. In DNA, the CDR3 is TGTGCCAGCAGCTTGAGGGGACTAGCGGGTAGGTCCTACGAGCAGTACTTC.